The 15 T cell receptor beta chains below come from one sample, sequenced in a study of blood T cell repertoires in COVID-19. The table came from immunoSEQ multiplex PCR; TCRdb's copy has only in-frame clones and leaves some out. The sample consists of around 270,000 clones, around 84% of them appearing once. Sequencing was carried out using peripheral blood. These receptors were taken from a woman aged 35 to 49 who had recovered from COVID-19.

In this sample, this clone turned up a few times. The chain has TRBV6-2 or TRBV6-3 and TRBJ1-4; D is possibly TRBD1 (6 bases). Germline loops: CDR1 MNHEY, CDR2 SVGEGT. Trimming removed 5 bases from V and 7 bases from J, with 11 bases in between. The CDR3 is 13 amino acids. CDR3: CASSTGWSEKLFF. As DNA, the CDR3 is TGTGCCAGCAGTACAGGGTGGAGTGAAAAACTGTTTTTT.

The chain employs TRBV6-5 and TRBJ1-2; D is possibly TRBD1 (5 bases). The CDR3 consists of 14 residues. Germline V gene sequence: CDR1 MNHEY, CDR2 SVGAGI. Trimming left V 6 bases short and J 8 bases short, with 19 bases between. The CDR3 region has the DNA TGTGCCAGCAGCCTAAGGGGCCCGAAGGGGGGCTACACCTTC. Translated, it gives CASSLRGPKGGYTF.

The CDR3 is CASSADLYSNQPQHF. The CDR3 nucleotides are TGTGCCAGCAGCGCAGATTTATATAGCAATCAGCCCCAGCATTTT. The V and J genes are TRBV9 and TRBJ1-5; D not resolved. The CDR3 length is 15 residues. The V gene lost 3 bases and the J gene lost 0 bases, with 10 bases spanning the gap. CDR1 and CDR2 from the germline V gene are SGDLS and YYNGEE.

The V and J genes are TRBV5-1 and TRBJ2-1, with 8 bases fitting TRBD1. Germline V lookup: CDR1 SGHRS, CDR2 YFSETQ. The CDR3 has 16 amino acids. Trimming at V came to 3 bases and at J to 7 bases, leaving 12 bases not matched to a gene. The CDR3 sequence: CASSWGMSDRANEQFF. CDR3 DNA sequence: TGCGCCAGCAGCTGGGGGATGTCGGACAGGGCAAATGAGCAGTTCTTC.

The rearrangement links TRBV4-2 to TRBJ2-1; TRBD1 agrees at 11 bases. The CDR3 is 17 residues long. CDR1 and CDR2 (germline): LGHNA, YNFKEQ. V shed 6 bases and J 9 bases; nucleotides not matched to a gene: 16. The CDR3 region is CASSPRDSGTGGLEQFF. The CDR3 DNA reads TGTGCCAGCAGTCCAAGAGATTCCGGGACAGGGGGTCTTGAGCAGTTCTTC.

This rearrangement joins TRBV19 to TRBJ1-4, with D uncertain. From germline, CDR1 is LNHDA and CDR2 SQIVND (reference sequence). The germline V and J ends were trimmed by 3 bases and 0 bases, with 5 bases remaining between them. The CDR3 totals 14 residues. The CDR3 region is CASSMRTTNEKLFF. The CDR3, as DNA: TGTGCCAGTAGTATGCGTACAACTAATGAAAAACTGTTTTTT.

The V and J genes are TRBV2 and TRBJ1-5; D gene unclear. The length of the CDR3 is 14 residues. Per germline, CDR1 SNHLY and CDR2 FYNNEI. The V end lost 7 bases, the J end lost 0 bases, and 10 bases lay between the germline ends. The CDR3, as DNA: TGTGCCAGCAATAGAGGTAATAGCAATCAGCCCCAGCATTTT. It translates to CASNRGNSNQPQHF.

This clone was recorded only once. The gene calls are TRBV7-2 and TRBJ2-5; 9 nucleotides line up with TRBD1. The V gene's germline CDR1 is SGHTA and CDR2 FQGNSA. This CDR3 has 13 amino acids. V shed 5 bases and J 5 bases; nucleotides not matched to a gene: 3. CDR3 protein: CASSTGTGETQYF. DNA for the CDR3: TGTGCCAGCAGCACCGGGACAGGGGAGACCCAGTACTTC.

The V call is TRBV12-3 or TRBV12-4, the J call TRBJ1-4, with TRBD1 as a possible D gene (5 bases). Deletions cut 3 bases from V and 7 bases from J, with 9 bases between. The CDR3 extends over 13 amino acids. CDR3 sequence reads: CASSFLGREKLFF. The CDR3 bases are TGTGCCAGCAGTTTCTTGGGGCGTGAAAAACTGTTTTTT.

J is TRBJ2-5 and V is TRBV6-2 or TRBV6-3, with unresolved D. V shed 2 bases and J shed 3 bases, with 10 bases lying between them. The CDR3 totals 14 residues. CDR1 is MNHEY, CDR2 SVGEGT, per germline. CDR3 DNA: TGTGCCAGCAGTTACATCCGAACGGAAGAGACCCAGTACTTC. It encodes CASSYIRTEETQYF.

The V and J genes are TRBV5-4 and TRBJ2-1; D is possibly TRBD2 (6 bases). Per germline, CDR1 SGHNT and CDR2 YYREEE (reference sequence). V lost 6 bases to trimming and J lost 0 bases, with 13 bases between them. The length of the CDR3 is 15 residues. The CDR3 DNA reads TGTGCCAGCACCCTGGGTAGCGGCTCCTACAATGAGCAGTTCTTC. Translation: CASTLGSGSYNEQFF.

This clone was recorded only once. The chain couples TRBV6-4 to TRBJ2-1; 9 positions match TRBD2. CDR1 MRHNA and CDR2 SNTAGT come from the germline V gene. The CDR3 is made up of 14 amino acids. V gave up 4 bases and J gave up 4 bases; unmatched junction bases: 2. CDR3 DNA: TGTGCCAGCAGTGTACTAGCGGGTTACAATGAGCAGTTCTTC. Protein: CASSVLAGYNEQFF.

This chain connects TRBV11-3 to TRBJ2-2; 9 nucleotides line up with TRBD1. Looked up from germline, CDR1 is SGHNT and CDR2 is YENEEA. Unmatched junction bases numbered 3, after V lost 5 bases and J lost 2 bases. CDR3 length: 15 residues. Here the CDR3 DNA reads TGTGCCAGCAGCGTGGGACAGGGTAACACCGGGGAGCTGTTTTTT. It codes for CASSVGQGNTGELFF.

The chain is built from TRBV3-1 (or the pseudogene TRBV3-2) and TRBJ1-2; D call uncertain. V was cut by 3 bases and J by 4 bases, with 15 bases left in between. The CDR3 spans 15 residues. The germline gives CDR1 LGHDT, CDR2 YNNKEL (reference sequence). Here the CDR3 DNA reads TGTGCCAGCAGCCACGGCCCGAGAGAGGGCTATGGCTACACCTTC. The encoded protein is CASSHGPREGYGYTF.

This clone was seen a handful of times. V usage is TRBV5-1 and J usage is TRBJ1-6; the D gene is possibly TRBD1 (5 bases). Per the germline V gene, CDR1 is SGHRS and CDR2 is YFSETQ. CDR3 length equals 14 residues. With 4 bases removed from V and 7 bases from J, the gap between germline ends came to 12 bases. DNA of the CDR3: TGCGCCAGCAGCCTAGGGGTAGGGAATTCACCCCTCCACTTT. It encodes CASSLGVGNSPLHF.